The 13 T cell receptor beta chains below all came from one sample that was sequenced in a study of blood T cell repertoires in COVID-19. The protocol was immunoSEQ multiplex PCR, while the TCRdb copy is restricted to in-frame clones and leaves out a portion. The data contain 180,000 or so clones, over 75% of them singletons. The sample was peripheral blood. The receptors were gathered from a man in his sixties who had recovered from COVID-19.

The chain uses TRBV19 and TRBJ2-1; TRBD1 matches at 8 bases. This CDR3 comprises 16 residues. Germline V gene sequence: CDR1 LNHDA, CDR2 SQIVND (reference sequence). J lost 1 base, V lost 8 bases, and 10 bases had no gene match. CDR3 sequence (DNA): TGTGCCAGTTGGGTCCCGGACAGGGATTCCTACAATGAGCAGTTCTTC. It is translated as CASWVPDRDSYNEQFF.

The CDR3, as DNA: TGCGCCACCTCAGGCGGGGCGGGCACAGATACGCAGTATTTT. It yields the protein CATSGGAGTDTQYF. The chain combines TRBV5-1 with TRBJ2-3, with TRBD2 as a possible D gene (6 bases). Germline CDR1 and CDR2: SGHRS and YFSETQ. The CDR3 extends over 14 amino acids. Deletions cut 9 bases from V and 1 base from J, with 15 bases between.

The chain joins TRBV19 to TRBJ1-3; perhaps TRBD1 as D (6 bases). CDR3 size: 14 residues. Germline V gene sequence: CDR1 LNHDA, CDR2 SQIVND (reference sequence). V was pared by 2 bases and J by 2 bases, with 7 bases between. The CDR3 DNA reads TGTGCCAGTAGTATACCAGGGGCTGGAAACACCATATATTTT. Residues: CASSIPGAGNTIYF.

The rearrangement uses TRBV15 and TRBJ2-5; D perhaps matches TRBD2 (6 bases). The V and J ends lost 3 bases and 5 bases respectively, with 16 bases between them. The CDR3 covers 15 residues. Germline loops: CDR1 LNHNV, CDR2 YYDKDF (reference sequence). CDR3 in amino acids: CATSREGYKGETQYF. CDR3 coding DNA: TGTGCCACCAGCAGGGAGGGATACAAGGGGGAGACCCAGTACTTC.

This clone appeared once. This chain connects TRBV6-5 to TRBJ2-7, with D tentatively TRBD2 (5 bases). This CDR3 has 13 residues. Trimming removed 2 bases from V and 7 bases from J, with 12 bases in between. Per the germline V gene, CDR1 is MNHEY and CDR2 is SVGAGI. The CDR3 spells CASSYRIGGEQYF. CDR3 coding DNA: TGTGCCAGCAGTTACCGGATTGGAGGAGAGCAGTACTTC.

The V call is TRBV14, the J call TRBJ1-4, with 9 bases aligning to TRBD1. CDR3 length: 15 residues. The V gene's germline CDR1 is SGHDN and CDR2 FVKESK. V lost 4 bases and J lost 11; bases outside the gene matches: 11. The CDR3 protein is CASSPGQGGVRKLFF. The CDR3 bases are TGTGCCAGCAGCCCGGGACAGGGCGGCGTTCGGAAACTGTTTTTT.

This rearrangement joins TRBV19 to TRBJ1-2; D not certain. The CDR3 totals 15 residues. Germline V CDR1 and CDR2: LNHDA, SQIVND (reference sequence). Trimming stripped 6 bases from V and 0 bases from J, with 14 bases between. The CDR3 DNA reads TGTGCCAGTAGGGAACAGTCCAGCACTAACTATGGCTACACCTTC. As protein: CASREQSSTNYGYTF.

The rearrangement uses TRBV5-1 and TRBJ2-2; D ambiguous. With 0 bases removed from V and 1 base from J, the gap between germline ends came to 7 bases. Germline V gene data show CDR1 as SGHRS and CDR2 as YFSETQ. CDR3 length equals 15 residues. The CDR3 DNA is TGCGCCAGCAGCTTGGTACGAGGGAACACCGGGGAGCTGTTTTTT. The encoded protein is CASSLVRGNTGELFF.

The gene calls are TRBV3-1 (or the pseudogene TRBV3-2) and TRBJ1-1; D is unresolved. Deletions cut 4 bases from V and 12 bases from J, with 15 bases between. CDR3 length: 12 amino acids. The germline V gene encodes CDR1 LGHDT and CDR2 YNNKEL (reference sequence). The CDR3 protein is CASSPYPQVTFF. DNA of the CDR3: TGTGCCAGCAGCCCCTACCCCCAGGTGACTTTCTTT.

This sequence joins TRBV7-2 and TRBJ1-2, with a possible D match to TRBD1 (6 bases). CDR1 is SGHTA and CDR2 is FQGNSA in the germline V gene. Trimming stripped 5 bases from V and 5 bases from J, with 18 bases between. CDR3 length: 15 residues. In nucleotides, the CDR3 is TGTGCCAGCAGCACGGGATCGGGAGGGGGGTATGGCTACACCTTC. Protein sequence: CASSTGSGGGYGYTF.

The chain employs TRBV19 and TRBJ1-1, with 8 bases identical to TRBD1. The V gene end was trimmed by 4 bases and the J gene end by 2 bases; junction bases not matched to a gene: 6. The CDR3 loop spans 15 amino acids. The germline CDR1 and CDR2 sequences are LNHDA and SQIVND (reference sequence). The CDR3 protein is CASSTMTGANTEAFF. In DNA form, the CDR3 reads TGTGCCAGTAGTACAATGACAGGGGCTAACACTGAAGCTTTCTTT. Filled out from reference TRBV19 and TRBJ1-1, the complete variable domain reads DGGITQSPKYLFRKEGQNVTLSCEQNLNHDAMYWYRQDPGQGLRLIYYSQIVNDFQKGDIAEGYSVSREKKESFPLTVTSAQKNPTAFYLCASSTMTGANTEAFFGQGTRLTVV.

The chain employs TRBV5-6 and TRBJ1-5; D is unresolved. The V end was cut by 3 bases, the J end by 0 bases, with 7 bases between. CDR3 length: 14 amino acids. Per the germline V gene, CDR1 is SGHDT and CDR2 is YYEEEE. The CDR3 DNA follows: TGTGCCAGCAGCTACCGGGATAGCAATCAGCCCCAGCATTTT. Protein: CASSYRDSNQPQHF. The whole variable domain, remainder taken from reference TRBV5-6 and TRBJ1-5, is DAGVTQSPTHLIKTRGQQVTLRCSPKSGHDTVSWYQQALGQGPQFIFQYYEEEERQRGNFPDRFSGHQFPNYSSELNVNALLLGDSALYLCASSYRDSNQPQHFGDGTRLSIL.

The J gene is TRBJ2-7, the V gene TRBV19; 11 bases are shared with TRBD1. CDR3 size: 15 residues. The germline CDR1 and CDR2 sequences are LNHDA and SQIVND (reference sequence). Unmatched junction bases numbered 5, after V lost 5 bases and J lost 2 bases. CDR3 sequence (DNA): TGTGCCAGTAGTGTAGGGACAGGGGGAACCTACGAGCAGTACTTC. The encoded protein is CASSVGTGGTYEQYF.